This passage covers 29 T cell receptor beta chains from one sample sequenced in a study of beta chain features in type 1 diabetes. The antigens these receptors bind are not known. Whole-study findings and limits: Type 1 diabetes patients had moderately but significantly shorter TCRB CDR3s in all four CD4+ subsets.

Expressed TCRB transcripts were sequenced because the entire RNA isolate underwent reverse transcription. Here immunoSEQ multiplex PCR was the method, and the copy in TCRdb shows in-frame clones only, minus some. This table holds more than 550,000 clones, over 12% found once. Sequencing was carried out using naive CD4+ T cells from blood. Receptor source: a man in his late teens or twenties with type 1 diabetes.

A few counts support this clone. The chain uses TRBV29-1 and TRBJ2-3, with 11 bases that match TRBD2. V lost 0 bases, J lost 6 bases, and 8 bases stayed unmatched. The CDR3 covers 16 residues. Germline-derived CDR1 and CDR2 are SQVTM and ANQGSEA. CDR3 loop: CSVEDLSGRATDTQYF. The CDR3 coding sequence is TGCAGCGTTGAAGACCTTAGCGGGAGGGCCACGGATACGCAGTATTTT.

There are a few counts of this clone. The rearrangement uses TRBV7-9 and TRBJ1-4; D not certain. Trimming pared 4 bases from V and 7 bases from J, leaving 4 bases between. Germline V gives CDR1 SEHNR, CDR2 FQNEAQ (reference sequence). CDR3 size: 11 residues. The chain's CDR3 is CASSYTEKLFF. The CDR3 DNA reads TGTGCCAGCAGCTACACTGAAAAACTGTTTTTT.

This clone has more than one count but fewer than ten. V usage is TRBV18 and J usage is TRBJ2-7; the match to TRBD1 covers 7 bases. With V trimmed by 0 bases and J by 2 bases, 4 bases remained unmatched. Germline V CDR1 and CDR2: KGHSH, LQKENI. The CDR3 length is 15 residues. The CDR3 is CASSPPTGTAYEQYF. In DNA, the CDR3 is TGTGCCAGCTCACCACCGACAGGGACAGCCTACGAGCAGTACTTC.

The rearrangement uses TRBV5-1 and TRBJ2-5; tentatively, D is TRBD2 (6 bases). The germline V gene encodes CDR1 SGHRS and CDR2 YFSETQ. The germline V and J ends were trimmed by 4 bases and 3 bases, with 10 bases remaining between them. CDR3 size: 13 residues. The CDR3 reads CASSQPGEETQYF. In nucleotides, the CDR3 is TGCGCCAGCAGCCAACCGGGAGAAGAGACCCAGTACTTC. Full variable domain (rest looked up from reference TRBV5-1 and TRBJ2-5): KAGVTQTPRYLIKTRGQQVTLSCSPISGHRSVSWYQQTPGQGLQFLFEYFSETQRNKGNFPGRFSGRQFSNSRSEMNVSTLELGDSALYLCASSQPGEETQYFGPGTRLLVL.

This clone has only a few counts. The J gene is TRBJ1-6, the V gene TRBV4-3; a possible D gene is TRBD1 (5 bases). Trimming cost V 0 bases and J 6 bases, with 18 bases left between them. The CDR3 has 18 residues. Germline CDR1 is LGHNA and CDR2 is YSLEER. This chain's CDR3 is CASSQDQVSRASNSPLHF. In nucleotides, the CDR3 is TGCGCCAGCAGCCAAGACCAAGTAAGCAGGGCCTCTAATTCACCCCTCCACTTT.

This sequence joins TRBV6-5 and TRBJ2-5; 9 bases match TRBD1. Germline CDR1 MNHEY, CDR2 SVGAGI. The J segment lost 3 bases and the V segment lost 6 bases, leaving 8 bases of the junction unmatched. The CDR3 contains 15 residues. The CDR3 here is CASSRLTGGKETQYF. CDR3 sequence (DNA): TGTGCCAGCAGCCGACTGACAGGGGGTAAAGAGACCCAGTACTTC.

The chain recombines TRBV14 with TRBJ2-7; either TRBD1 or TRBD2 may supply D (5 bases each). The V and J ends lost 4 bases and 6 bases respectively, with 19 bases between them. The length of the CDR3 is 15 residues. Looked up from germline, CDR1 is SGHDN and CDR2 is FVKESK. CDR3 sequence reads: CASSPGPHHDFEQYF. CDR3 DNA sequence: TGTGCCAGCAGCCCGGGACCTCACCACGACTTCGAGCAGTACTTC.

The chain is built from TRBV6-5 and TRBJ2-7; no clear D gene. Germline-derived CDR1 and CDR2 are MNHEY and SVGAGI. V gave up 6 bases and J gave up 7 bases, with 16 bases separating them. This CDR3 has 13 amino acids. This CDR3 is CASSPRVMGEQYF. The CDR3 DNA follows: TGTGCCAGCAGCCCCCGGGTCATGGGGGAGCAGTACTTC.

This clone came up once. The chain is built from TRBV6-5 and TRBJ2-7; D unresolved. Germline V gene lookup returns CDR1 MNHEY and CDR2 SVGAGI. There are 15 residues in the CDR3. Between the trimmed V and J ends, which lost 5 bases and 4 bases, there was a span of 18 bases. The CDR3 here is CASSQPGSRPYEQYF. CDR3 sequence (DNA): TGTGCCAGCAGTCAACCCGGCTCCCGGCCTTACGAGCAGTACTTC.

This chain connects TRBV5-4 to TRBJ2-2, with D maybe TRBD1 (6 bases). Per germline, CDR1 SGHNT and CDR2 YYREEE (reference sequence). V shed 2 bases and J shed 6 bases, with 17 bases lying between them. This CDR3 has 16 amino acids. CDR3 nucleotide sequence: TGTGCCAGCAGCTTTCCACAGGGAGAAGGGCCCGGGGAGCTGTTTTTT. Protein sequence: CASSFPQGEGPGELFF.

The chain has TRBV7-2 and TRBJ2-7; D might be TRBD1 or TRBD2, each matching 5 bases. The CDR3 consists of 13 residues. V was cut by 5 bases and J by 1 base, with 9 bases left in between. Germline V gene sequence: CDR1 SGHTA, CDR2 FQGNSA. DNA for the CDR3: TGTGCCAGCAGCCGGGACCCATCCTACGAGCAGTACTTC. This codes for CASSRDPSYEQYF. The full variable domain, rest sourced from reference TRBV7-2 and TRBJ2-7, is GAGVSQSPSNKVTEKGKDVELRCDPISGHTALYWYRQSLGQGLEFLIYFQGNSAPDKSGLPSDRFSAERTGGSVSTLTIQRTQQEDSAVYLCASSRDPSYEQYFGPGTRLTVT.

This clone was counted between two and nine times. This rearrangement joins TRBV6-5 to TRBJ2-5; 8 nucleotides match TRBD1. Germline-derived CDR1 and CDR2 are MNHEY and SVGAGI. The CDR3 spans 14 residues. J gave up 4 bases and V 2 bases, and 3 bases lay outside the gene matches. Here the CDR3 reads CASSYQTGVETQYF. The CDR3 nucleotides read TGTGCCAGCAGTTACCAGACAGGGGTAGAGACCCAGTACTTC.

This clone was detected only a few times. This CDR3 is also generated by other DNA sequences in the sample. This sequence joins TRBV6-5 and TRBJ2-1, with D maybe TRBD2 (5 bases). V gave up 0 bases and J gave up 0 bases, with 6 bases separating them. Germline V CDR1 and CDR2: MNHEY, SVGAGI. There are 15 residues in the CDR3. CDR3 DNA: TGTGCCAGCAGTTACTCCGGAGGCTCCTACAATGAGCAGTTCTTC. The encoded protein is CASSYSGGSYNEQFF.

This clone was counted a few times. This chain links TRBV2 with TRBJ2-7; a possible D gene is TRBD1 (6 bases). The CDR3 totals 14 residues. Germline CDR1 is SNHLY and CDR2 is FYNNEI. V lost 7 bases to trimming and J lost 3 bases, with 16 bases between them. Here the CDR3 DNA reads TGTGCCAGCATTAAGGGGGAGATCAGCTACGAGCAGTACTTC. Protein: CASIKGEISYEQYF.

The V call is TRBV28, the J call TRBJ1-5, with D tentatively TRBD1 (5 bases). This CDR3 has 15 amino acids. Trimming took 6 bases from V and 6 from J, leaving 18 bases between them. CDR1 is MDHEN and CDR2 is SYDVKM in the germline V gene. The CDR3, as DNA: TGTGCCAGCAGGGCCCGCAGGGATCGGAGTCAGCCCCAGCATTTT. Its translation is CASRARRDRSQPQHF.

The genes are TRBV4-3 and TRBJ2-1; 9 bases fit TRBD2. The V gene's germline CDR1 is LGHNA and CDR2 YSLEER. The CDR3 runs 17 residues. V gave up 0 bases and J gave up 4 bases; unmatched junction bases: 7. The CDR3 DNA sequence: TGCGCCAGCAGCCAAGAAGGAGCGGGGGGCTCGTACAATGAGCAGTTCTTC. It encodes CASSQEGAGGSYNEQFF.

Regarding this clone: Other DNA sequences within the sample encode an identical CDR3. The chain joins TRBV18 to TRBJ2-3; TRBD2 matches at 8 bases. This CDR3 is 15 amino acids long. Germline V CDR1 and CDR2: KGHSH, LQKENI. After removal of 3 bases from V and 2 bases from J, the junction contained 4 bases not matched to a gene. This CDR3 reads CASSPVAGSTDTQYF. In DNA, the CDR3 is TGTGCCAGCTCACCTGTAGCGGGATCCACAGATACGCAGTATTTT. The full variable domain, completed using reference TRBV18 and TRBJ2-3, is NAGVMQNPRHLVRRRGQEARLRCSPMKGHSHVYWYRQLPEEGLKFMVYLQKENIIDESGMPKERFSAEFPKEGPSILRIQQVVRGDSAAYFCASSPVAGSTDTQYFGPGTRLTVL.

Ten or more counts support this clone. Other DNA sequences in the same sample also yield this CDR3. The chain combines TRBV7-9 with TRBJ2-3; no reliable D call. The V gene's germline CDR1 is SEHNR and CDR2 FQNEAQ (reference sequence). This CDR3 is 12 amino acids long. The ends were cut back, 3 bases at V and 0 bases at J, with 1 base in the middle. The CDR3 protein is CASSFSTDTQYF. CDR3 coding DNA: TGTGCCAGCAGCTTTAGCACAGATACGCAGTATTTT.

This clone has more than one count but fewer than ten. The chain links TRBV9 to TRBJ1-2; D ambiguous. Germline V gene lookup returns CDR1 SGDLS and CDR2 YYNGEE. The CDR3 sequence is 12 residues long. V lost 5 bases to trimming and J lost 8 bases, with 13 bases between them. This CDR3 reads CASSPAVGGYTF. CDR3 DNA: TGTGCCAGCAGTCCGGCCGTAGGGGGCTACACCTTC.

V gene TRBV6-5 combines with J gene TRBJ1-6; 8 bases agree with TRBD1. The CDR3 runs 14 residues. Germline CDR1 MNHEY, CDR2 SVGAGI. The junction had 7 bases not matched to a gene; V was cut back by 6 bases and J by 9 bases. The CDR3 spells CASSMGQAGSPLHF. The CDR3 coding sequence is TGTGCCAGCAGCATGGGACAGGCAGGTTCACCCCTCCACTTT.

The table lists this clone with a few counts. The V and J genes are TRBV25-1 and TRBJ2-4; the match to TRBD1 covers 8 bases. Germline CDR1 and CDR2: MGHDK and SYGVNS. This CDR3 is 13 amino acids long. J gave up 16 bases and V 4 bases, and 12 bases lay outside the gene matches. The CDR3 is CASSATGTGSAYF. The CDR3 coding sequence is TGTGCCAGCAGTGCCACTGGGACAGGTTCGGCATACTTC.

In this sample, this clone turned up many times. V and J are TRBV4-3 and TRBJ2-3; no clear D. There are 16 residues in the CDR3. V dropped 0 bases and J dropped 0 bases, with 10 bases sitting between them. Germline CDR1 and CDR2: LGHNA and YSLEER. The CDR3 protein is CASSQEYTGSTDTQYF. The CDR3 region has the DNA TGCGCCAGCAGCCAAGAGTATACTGGTAGCACAGATACGCAGTATTTT.

This chain connects TRBV4-3 to TRBJ2-1, with 9 bases fitting TRBD1. Germline CDR1 reads LGHNA; CDR2 reads YSLEER. This CDR3 contains 17 residues. Losses at the gene ends were 4 bases for V and 8 bases for J; bases not matched to a gene: 15. Here the CDR3 reads CASSPTKATGGGDEQFF. CDR3 in DNA: TGCGCCAGCAGCCCCACTAAGGCGACAGGGGGAGGCGATGAGCAGTTCTTC.

A remark on this clone: Germline is not matched at one junction end, which may reflect a read error. The chain couples TRBV2 to TRBJ1-6, with D hard to call. The CDR3 spans 11 residues. From germline, CDR1 is SNHLY and CDR2 FYNNEI. In DNA, the CDR3 is TGTGCCAGCAGCGAAGCTTCACCCCTCCACTTT. This sequence encodes CASSEASPLHF. Supplemented by reference TRBV2 and TRBJ1-6, the full variable domain reads EPEVTQTPSHQVTQMGQEVILRCVPISNHLYFYWYRQILGQKVEFLVSFYNNEISEKSEIFDDQFSVERPDGSNFTLKIRSTKLEDSAMYFCASSEASPLHFGNGTRLTVT.

This clone has a handful of counts. The chain recombines TRBV28 with TRBJ1-1; D uncertain. The germline CDR1 and CDR2 sequences are MDHEN and SYDVKM. V gave up 2 bases and J gave up 8 bases, with 9 bases separating them. The CDR3 contains 12 residues. The CDR3 here is CASSLTEREAFF. Written as DNA, the CDR3 is TGTGCCAGCAGTTTAACGGAGCGAGAAGCTTTCTTT. Together with reference TRBV28 and TRBJ1-1, the CDR3 gives the full variable domain: DVKVTQSSRYLVKRTGEKVFLECVQDMDHENMFWYRQDPGLGLRLIYFSYDVKMKEKGDIPEGYSVSREKKERFSLILESASTNQTSMYLCASSLTEREAFFGQGTRLTVV.

V gene TRBV29-1 combines with J gene TRBJ2-7, with 8 bases identical to TRBD1. Germline CDR1 SQVTM, CDR2 ANQGSEA. The CDR3 runs 15 residues. Losses at the gene ends were 4 bases for V and 0 bases for J; bases not matched to a gene: 8. The CDR3 nucleotides read TGCAGCGTTGTTGAGGGGACAGGCCGCTCCTACGAGCAGTACTTC. It codes for CSVVEGTGRSYEQYF.

This clone was seen more than once but under ten times. The chain carries TRBV30 and TRBJ2-6; the D call may be TRBD1 or TRBD2 (5 bases each). The CDR3 is made up of 18 amino acids. The V gene's germline CDR1 is GTSNPN and CDR2 SVGIG (reference sequence). With 4 bases removed from V and 0 bases from J, the gap between germline ends came to 19 bases. In DNA, the CDR3 is TGTGCCTGGAAAAAAGTCTCAGGGACCCGCTCTGGGGCCAACGTCCTGACTTTC. As protein: CAWKKVSGTRSGANVLTF.

This clone was seen a few times. The chain couples TRBV5-4 to TRBJ2-7; no clear D. Deletions cut 3 bases from V and 5 bases from J, with 12 bases between. The length of the CDR3 is 13 residues. CDR1 is SGHNT, CDR2 YYREEE, per germline (reference sequence). This chain's CDR3 is CASSSPGSDEQYF. DNA for the CDR3: TGTGCCAGCAGCTCCCCCGGGTCGGACGAGCAGTACTTC.

The chain recombines TRBV30 with TRBJ1-1; D is ambiguous. This CDR3 has 13 residues. In germline, CDR1 is GTSNPN, CDR2 SVGIG (reference sequence). V lost 2 bases and J lost 5, with 12 bases in between. CDR3 sequence reads: CAWSQVRYTEAFF. CDR3 sequence (DNA): TGTGCCTGGAGTCAGGTGAGATATACTGAAGCTTTCTTT.